Listed below are T cell receptor beta chains from one sample, sequenced in a study of cytomegalovirus exposure and HLA in healthy donors. The repertoire was sequenced with immunoSEQ multiplex PCR; TCRdb's copy has only in-frame clones and lacks some. The repertoire consists of around 190,000 clones, with around 86% occurring once and the leading ten covering roughly 1.5%. Source material: PBMCs. The receptors come from a woman in her late teens or twenties in good health and CMV-seronegative. CDR3s include the opening cysteine and the closing phenylalanine or tryptophan. A D gene is named only where the DNA matches it firmly.

NA,TRBJ2-3,TRBV16,CASSPFGGRGTDTQYF
NA,TRBJ2-3,TRBV19,CASSSPTSTDTQYF
NA,TRBJ1-1,TRBV6-5,CASSYRTVNTEAFF
NA,TRBJ2-7,TRBV4-2,CASSQQTGPYEQYF
TRBD2,TRBJ2-4,TRBV18,CASSPTSAGGIGNIQYF
NA,TRBJ1-2,TRBV30,CARDHSGGGVSYTF
TRBD1,TRBJ1-2,TRBV7-6,CASSVQGNYGYTF
TRBD2,TRBJ2-7,TRBV28,CASSLHSGSSYEQYF
NA,TRBJ2-5,TRBV6-5,CASSQTGRETQYF
NA,TRBJ1-1,TRBV19,CASSIRDSSNTEAFF
NA,TRBJ1-1,TRBV5-1,CASSQSTSGITEAFF
NA,TRBJ1-6,TRBV2,CASSWTAGDSPLHF
NA,TRBJ2-5,TRBV2,CASSRDNQETQYF
NA,TRBJ2-7,TRBV30,CAWRSTAPGEQYF
TRBD1,TRBJ1-5,TRBV7-8,CASSINRDRGQPQHF
NA,TRBJ1-5,TRBV5-6,CASSLGAVSNNQPQHF
NA,TRBJ1-1,TRBV7-6,CASSYGTYLNTEAFF
TRBD2,TRBJ2-2,TRBV5-7,CASSLPVAGWTGELFF
NA,TRBJ1-5,TRBV5-5,CASSLKLAGRGGNQPQHF
TRBD1,TRBJ1-6,TRBV25-1,CASIETGRNSPLHF
TRBD2,TRBJ2-7,TRBV6-1,CASLAGGVHREQYF
NA,TRBJ2-7,TRBV7-9,CASSDRSLAEQYF
TRBD1,TRBJ1-2,TRBV5-1,CASSQDRGSGYTF
TRBD1,TRBJ1-2,TRBV9,CASGRKGQGGNYGYTF
NA,TRBJ1-2,TRBV30,CAWSVSITSPYGYTF
TRBD1,TRBJ2-6,TRBV2,CASSTLTGWFTGANVLTF
NA,TRBJ1-2,TRBV30,CAWSPSLRDRDYGYTF
TRBD1,TRBJ1-2,TRBV29-1,CSASGTGEGYGYTF
NA,TRBJ1-3,TRBV5-5,CASSPDRNSGNTIYF
NA,TRBJ1-3,TRBV7-2,CASSLRAGFVSGNTIYF
NA,TRBJ2-6,TRBV7-9,CASSSSGANVLTF
NA,TRBJ2-5,TRBV12-2,CASRLVKMGGPQETQYF
NA,TRBJ2-7,TRBV11-2,CASSFSSYEQYF
NA,TRBJ2-7,TRBV9,CASSVGLDNAYEQYF
NA,TRBJ2-6,TRBV30,CAWSRVGANVLTF
NA,TRBJ2-3,TRBV7-3,CASSSRGPSGETQYF
NA,TRBJ1-1,TRBV29-1,CSVAQNTEAFF
TRBD1,TRBJ1-5,TRBV6-5,CASRGQGAGQPQHF
NA,TRBJ2-3,TRBV5-1,CASSLVGGTITDTQYF